The T cell receptor (beta chain) described here comes from a study of T cell responses to AZD1222 COVID-19 vaccine. A word on this clone: Sequence at one end of the junction differs from germline and may be a read error.

There are 16 residues in the CDR3. The germline V gene has CDR1 SSHAT and CDR2 FNYEAQ (reference sequence). Profiled with immunoSEQ multiplex PCR; TCRdb holds only in-frame clones, not every one. The table shows 90,000 to 120,000 clones, with 88% occurring only once. Here the sequenced sample was peripheral blood, taken on day 0 of AZD1222 vaccination. This chain joins TRBV7-7 and TRBJ2-3; TRBD2 agrees at 13 bases. This receptor was obtained from an adult in good health. Written as DNA, the CDR3 is TGTGCTAGCAGCTCCGGACTAGCGGGGGCTAGGGATACGCAGTATTTT. Its protein is CASSSGLAGARDTQYF.